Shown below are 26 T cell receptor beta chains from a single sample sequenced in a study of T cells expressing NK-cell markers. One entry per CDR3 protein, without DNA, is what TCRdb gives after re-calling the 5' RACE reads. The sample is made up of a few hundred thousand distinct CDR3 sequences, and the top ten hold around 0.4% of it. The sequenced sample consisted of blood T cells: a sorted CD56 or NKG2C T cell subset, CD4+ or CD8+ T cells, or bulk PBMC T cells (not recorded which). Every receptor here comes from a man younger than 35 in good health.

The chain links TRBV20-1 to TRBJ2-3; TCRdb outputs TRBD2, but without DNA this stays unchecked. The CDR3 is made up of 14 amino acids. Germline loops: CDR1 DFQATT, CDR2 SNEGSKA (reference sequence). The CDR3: CSAILAGGTDTQYF.

The CDR3 here is CASSYYSAGKADTQYF. This chain joins TRBV6-5 and TRBJ2-3; the D call from TCRdb, TRBD1, cannot be confirmed without DNA. There are 16 residues in the CDR3. Germline assignment: CDR1 MNHEY and CDR2 SVGAGI.

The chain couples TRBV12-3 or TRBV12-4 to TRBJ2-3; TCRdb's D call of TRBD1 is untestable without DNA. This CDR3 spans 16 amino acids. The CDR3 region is CASSRTDRGGSDTQYF.

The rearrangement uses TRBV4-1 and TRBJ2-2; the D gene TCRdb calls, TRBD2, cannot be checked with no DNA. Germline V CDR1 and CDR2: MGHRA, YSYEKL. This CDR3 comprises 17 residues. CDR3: CASSQEESAALAGELFF.

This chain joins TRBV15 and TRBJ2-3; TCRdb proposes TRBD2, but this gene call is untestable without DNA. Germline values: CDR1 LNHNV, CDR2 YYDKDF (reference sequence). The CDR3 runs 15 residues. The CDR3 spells CATSRVSSRADTQYF.

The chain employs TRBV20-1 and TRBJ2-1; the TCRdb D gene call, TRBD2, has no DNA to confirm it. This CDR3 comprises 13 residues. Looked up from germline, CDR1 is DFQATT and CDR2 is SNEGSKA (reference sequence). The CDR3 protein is CSASLLRTREQFF.

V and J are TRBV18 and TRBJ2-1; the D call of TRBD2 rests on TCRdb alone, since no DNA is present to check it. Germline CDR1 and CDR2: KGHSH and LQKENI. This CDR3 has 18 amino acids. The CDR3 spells CASSPWLATTRSYNEQFF.

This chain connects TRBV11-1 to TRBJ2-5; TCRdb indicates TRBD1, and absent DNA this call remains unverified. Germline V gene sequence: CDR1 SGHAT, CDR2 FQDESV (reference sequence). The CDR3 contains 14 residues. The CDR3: CASSLGTGAGTQYF. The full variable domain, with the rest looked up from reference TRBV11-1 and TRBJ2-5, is EAEVAQSPRYKITEKSQAVAFWCDPISGHATLYWYRQILGQGPELLVQFQDESVVDDSQLPKDRFSAERLKGVDSTLKIQPAELGDSAMYLCASSLGTGAGTQYFGPGTRLLVL.

The chain's CDR3 is CASSSGTPGNTIYF. The rearrangement joins TRBV6-5 to TRBJ1-3; TCRdb indicates TRBD1, and absent DNA this call remains unverified. Germline V gives CDR1 MNHEY, CDR2 SVGAGI. This CDR3 comprises 14 residues.

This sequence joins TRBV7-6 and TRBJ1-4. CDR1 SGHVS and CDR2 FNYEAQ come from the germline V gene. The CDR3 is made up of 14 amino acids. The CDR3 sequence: CASSKDRWDEKLFF.

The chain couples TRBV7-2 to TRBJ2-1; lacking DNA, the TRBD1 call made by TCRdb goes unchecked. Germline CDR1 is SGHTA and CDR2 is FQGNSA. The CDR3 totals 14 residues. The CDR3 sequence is CASRPVPQSNEQFF.

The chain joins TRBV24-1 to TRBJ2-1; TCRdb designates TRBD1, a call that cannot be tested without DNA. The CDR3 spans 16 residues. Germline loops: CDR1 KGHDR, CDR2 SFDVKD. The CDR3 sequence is CATSKGGPSSYNEQFF.

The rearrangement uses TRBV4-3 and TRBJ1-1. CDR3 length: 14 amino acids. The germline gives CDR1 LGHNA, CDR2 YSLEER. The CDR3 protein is CASSQATRNTEAFF.

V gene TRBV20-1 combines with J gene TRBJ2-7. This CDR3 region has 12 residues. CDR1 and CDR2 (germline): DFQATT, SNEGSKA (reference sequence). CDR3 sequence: CSASGLGGEQYF.

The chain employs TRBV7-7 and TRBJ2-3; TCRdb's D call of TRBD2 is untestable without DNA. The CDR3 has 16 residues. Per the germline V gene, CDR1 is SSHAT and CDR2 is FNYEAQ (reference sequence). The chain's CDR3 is CASSSLKTSGADTQYF.

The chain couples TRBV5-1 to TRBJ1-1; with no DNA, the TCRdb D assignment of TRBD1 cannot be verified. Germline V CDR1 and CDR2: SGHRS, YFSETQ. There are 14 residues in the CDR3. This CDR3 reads CASSSLPGQGEAFF.

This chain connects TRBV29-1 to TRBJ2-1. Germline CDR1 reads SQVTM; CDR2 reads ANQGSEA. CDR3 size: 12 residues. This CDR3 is CSVGGFLNEQFF.

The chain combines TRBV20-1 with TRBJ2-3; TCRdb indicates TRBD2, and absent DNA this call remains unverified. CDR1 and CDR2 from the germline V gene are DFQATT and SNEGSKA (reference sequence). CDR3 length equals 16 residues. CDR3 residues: CSARVSSGRASHTQYF.

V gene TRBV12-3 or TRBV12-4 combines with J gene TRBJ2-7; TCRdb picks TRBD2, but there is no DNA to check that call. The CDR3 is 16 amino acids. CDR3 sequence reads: CASSPGLAVTVGEQYF.

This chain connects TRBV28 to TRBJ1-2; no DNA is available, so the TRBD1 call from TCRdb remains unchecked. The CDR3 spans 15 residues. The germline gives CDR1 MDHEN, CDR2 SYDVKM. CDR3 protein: CASSRVESMGYGYTF.

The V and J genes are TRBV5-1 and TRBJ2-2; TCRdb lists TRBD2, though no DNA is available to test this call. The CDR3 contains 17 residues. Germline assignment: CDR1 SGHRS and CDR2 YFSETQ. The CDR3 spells CASSLEPSGSNTGELFF.

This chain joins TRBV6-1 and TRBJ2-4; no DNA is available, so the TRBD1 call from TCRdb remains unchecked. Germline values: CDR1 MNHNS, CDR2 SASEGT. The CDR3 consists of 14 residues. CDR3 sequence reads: CASRGEDRAGIQYF.

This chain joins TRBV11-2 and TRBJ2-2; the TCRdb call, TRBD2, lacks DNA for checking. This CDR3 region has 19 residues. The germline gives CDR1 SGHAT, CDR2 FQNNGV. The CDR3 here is CASSFDPFIAGVNTGELFF.

The CDR3 region is CSARLGLAPDTQYF. The rearrangement uses TRBV20-1 and TRBJ2-3. Germline values: CDR1 DFQATT, CDR2 SNEGSKA (reference sequence). CDR3 size: 14 residues.

CDR3 sequence reads: CASSPGTGLNTEAFF. The chain has TRBV7-7 and TRBJ1-1; with no DNA, the TCRdb D assignment of TRBD1 cannot be verified. The CDR3 is made up of 15 amino acids. The germline CDR1 and CDR2 sequences are SSHAT and FNYEAQ (reference sequence). The variable domain in full, with the rest retrieved from reference TRBV7-7 and TRBJ1-1, is GAGVSQSPRYKVTKRGQDVTLRCDPISSHATLYWYQQALGQGPEFLTYFNYEAQPDKSGLPSDRFSAERPEGSISTLTIQRTEQRDSAMYRCASSPGTGLNTEAFFGQGTRLTVV.

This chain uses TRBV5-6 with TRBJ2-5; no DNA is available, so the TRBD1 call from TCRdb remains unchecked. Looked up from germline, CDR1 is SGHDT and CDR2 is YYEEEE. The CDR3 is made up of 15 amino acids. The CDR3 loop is CASSSGTGSYETQYF.